This passage covers 14 T cell receptor beta chains from one sample sequenced in a study of T cells in Graves' hyperthyroidism and ophthalmopathy (dated 2019 in TCRdb). Libraries were constructed by multiplex PCR. Sequencing used an Illumina HiSeq 2000. Amplification of TCR beta CDR3 regions was carried out from RNA transcripts. The TCR CDR3 was subjected to a first round of RT-PCR using the HTBI primer set and the Qiagen OneStep RT-PCR kit. TCRdb ran its own pipeline on the public reads, namely fastp trimming at Q25 and MiXCR clone calling, and kept in-frame beta chains. Identical CDR3 protein sequences are pooled into one entry, listed with their most common genes and DNA. This sample lists over 400,000 distinct CDR3 sequences; roughly 23% were detected once. The ten largest clones take up approximately 49% of the sample. Material: blood. These receptors were collected from a woman in her seventies with Graves' ophthalmopathy.

This clonotype was counted only a few times. The limits of the CDR3 on the DNA are not certain, so only TCRdb's listed CDR3 is given. The chain carries TRBV24-1 and TRBJ2-2; the tabulated D call, TRBD1, remains unverified against the DNA. The CDR3 extends over 17 residues, inclusive of both ends. CDR1 KGHDR and CDR2 SFDVKD come from the germline V gene. CDR3 residues: CATSDASGQGRTGELFF.

This clonotype was counted ten times or more. This rearrangement joins TRBV12-3 or TRBV12-4 to TRBJ2-2; TRBD2 matches at 11 bases. The CDR3 contains 16 residues. V dropped 2 bases and J dropped 7; count of bases not matched to a gene: 6. The CDR3 DNA follows: TGTGCCAGCAGTTTAAAACTAGCGGGAGTAATCGGGGAGCTGTTTTTT. It codes for CASSLKLAGVIGELFF.

This clonotype was counted ten times or more. This chain links TRBV18 with TRBJ2-5; no clear D gene. V was clipped by 8 bases and J by 2 bases, with 12 bases between them. Germline V gene sequence: CDR1 KGHSH, CDR2 LQKENI. This CDR3 comprises 13 residues. The CDR3 coding sequence is TGTGCCAGCAGCCCAGGATCTCAAGAGACCCAGTACTTC. Residues: CASSPGSQETQYF. The full variable domain, its missing parts supplied by reference TRBV18 and TRBJ2-5, is NAGVMQNPRHLVRRRGQEARLRCSPMKGHSHVYWYRQLPEEGLKFMVYLQKENIIDESGMPKERFSAEFPKEGPSILRIQQVVRGDSAAYFCASSPGSQETQYFGPGTRLLVL.

This clonotype was detected a few times. A much larger clone lies a single base off, so this may be a read error. The rearrangement links TRBV13 to TRBJ2-3; D uncertain. Trimming stripped 1 base from V and 4 bases from J, with 3 bases between. The CDR3 runs to 12 residues. Germline values: CDR1 PRHDT, CDR2 FYEKMQ (reference sequence). The CDR3 nucleotides are TGTGCCAGCAGCTTAGAGGCAGATACGCAGTATTTT. This codes for CASSLEADTQYF.

This clonotype was seen a few times. The J gene is TRBJ2-7, the V gene TRBV29-1; TRBD2 agrees at 15 bases. This CDR3 is 16 amino acids long. The germline V gene has CDR1 SQVTM and CDR2 ANQGSEA. The junction had 8 bases not matched to a gene; V was cut back by 4 bases and J by 4 bases. The CDR3 DNA reads as TGCAGCGTTGCTCAGGGGACTAGCGGGAGGTTATACGAGCAGTACTTC. This sequence encodes CSVAQGTSGRLYEQYF.

This clonotype has just a few counts. This chain joins TRBV20-1 and TRBJ2-5; D is ambiguous. This CDR3 contains 13 residues. The ends were cut back, 6 bases at V and 0 bases at J, with 11 bases in the middle. Germline lookup yields CDR1 DFQATT and CDR2 SNEGSKA (reference sequence). The CDR3 DNA follows: TGCAGTGCCCGGCTTCTCTACCAAGAGACCCAGTACTTC. Its translation is CSARLLYQETQYF.

The count of this clonotype is one. The gene calls are TRBV4-1 and TRBJ2-2; D not certain. The germline V gene encodes CDR1 MGHRA and CDR2 YSYEKL. This CDR3 is 15 amino acids long. Trimming stripped 0 bases from V and 5 bases from J, with 10 bases between. In nucleotides, the CDR3 is TGCGCCAGCAGCCAAGATCGCCACGTTACCGGGGAGCTGTTTTTT. Translating it yields CASSQDRHVTGELFF.

The V call is TRBV20-1, the J call TRBJ2-3; D may be TRBD1 or TRBD2 (5 bases each). The length of the CDR3 is 14 residues. CDR1 DFQATT and CDR2 SNEGSKA come from the germline V gene (reference sequence). Trimming removed 4 bases at V and 6 bases at J, with 17 bases between. In nucleotides, the CDR3 is TGCAGTGCTAAAGGGACCTTCTTTTATGATACGCAGTATTTT. Translation gives CSAKGTFFYDTQYF.

This clonotype came up many times. This chain uses TRBV28 with TRBJ1-1; a possible D gene is TRBD1 (5 bases). The CDR3 runs 13 residues. V was shortened by 4 bases and J by 5 bases, with 11 bases between the two germline ends. Germline V lookup: CDR1 MDHEN, CDR2 SYDVKM. This CDR3 reads CASSWGGRTEAFF. Here the CDR3 DNA reads TGTGCCAGCAGTTGGGGGGGACGGACTGAAGCTTTCTTT.

The chain recombines TRBV6-1 with TRBJ1-6, with D unclear. The germline V gene encodes CDR1 MNHNS and CDR2 SASEGT. The CDR3 has 12 amino acids. The ends were cut back, 6 bases at V and 5 bases at J, with 5 bases in the middle. Written as DNA, the CDR3 is TGTGCCAGCAGACTAGATAATTCACCCCTCCACTTT. It specifies CASRLDNSPLHF.

The chain recombines TRBV28 with TRBJ1-2; D is undetermined. The CDR3 has 12 amino acids. Trimming took off 4 bases at V and 2 bases at J, with 5 bases between the two ends. The germline gives CDR1 MDHEN, CDR2 SYDVKM. In nucleotides, the CDR3 is TGTGCCAGCAGTTGGAGGAACTATGGCTACACCTTC. It encodes CASSWRNYGYTF.

The chain has TRBV11-1 and TRBJ2-1, with a weak D call TRBD2 (6 bases). V lost 2 bases and J 10 bases, leaving 27 bases between the germline ends. This CDR3 region has 18 residues. CDR1 is SGHAT and CDR2 is FQDESV in the germline V gene (reference sequence). The chain's CDR3 is CASSLRGRLSGLGEEQFF. The CDR3, as DNA: TGTGCCAGCAGCTTACGGGGGAGGCTTAGCGGCTTGGGGGAGGAGCAGTTCTTC.

V is TRBV28 and J is TRBJ1-2; 7 positions agree with TRBD1. Trimming at V came to 1 base and at J to 8 bases, leaving 10 bases not matched to a gene. The CDR3 sequence is 15 residues long. The germline V gene encodes CDR1 MDHEN and CDR2 SYDVKM. This CDR3 is CASSLLGRGEEGYTF. The DNA for the CDR3 is TGTGCCAGCAGTTTATTGGGCAGGGGGGAGGAAGGCTACACCTTC.

There are a few counts of this clonotype. The gene calls are TRBV30 and TRBJ1-3; 7 nucleotides line up with TRBD1. V trimming: 3 bases; J trimming: 4 bases; junction bases outside the gene matches: 6. The CDR3 length is 14 residues. The V gene's germline CDR1 is GTSNPN and CDR2 SVGIG (reference sequence). CDR3 nucleotide sequence: TGTGCCTGGAGCTGGACAGGCCACGGAAACACCATATATTTT. It specifies CAWSWTGHGNTIYF.